The following is a T cell receptor (beta chain) sequence with its context. Repertoires were generated with immunoSEQ multiplex PCR, while TCRdb's copy carries only in-frame clones and drops some. Among tens of thousands of clones listed, 85% to 90% were seen once. The sample originates from a study of control samples from healthy donors and cancer patients. Germline V gene sequence: CDR1 SGHRS, CDR2 YFSETQ. The ends were cut back, 2 bases at V and 3 bases at J, with 9 bases in the middle. This CDR3 contains 14 residues. The sequence derives from a woman aged 45 to 65 with colorectal cancer. Sequencing input: PBMCs. The chain joins TRBV5-1 to TRBJ1-3; possibly TRBD1 for D (6 bases). The chain's CDR3 is CASSLQGDGNTIYF. CDR3 sequence (DNA): TGCGCCAGCAGCTTACAGGGAGATGGAAACACCATATATTTT.